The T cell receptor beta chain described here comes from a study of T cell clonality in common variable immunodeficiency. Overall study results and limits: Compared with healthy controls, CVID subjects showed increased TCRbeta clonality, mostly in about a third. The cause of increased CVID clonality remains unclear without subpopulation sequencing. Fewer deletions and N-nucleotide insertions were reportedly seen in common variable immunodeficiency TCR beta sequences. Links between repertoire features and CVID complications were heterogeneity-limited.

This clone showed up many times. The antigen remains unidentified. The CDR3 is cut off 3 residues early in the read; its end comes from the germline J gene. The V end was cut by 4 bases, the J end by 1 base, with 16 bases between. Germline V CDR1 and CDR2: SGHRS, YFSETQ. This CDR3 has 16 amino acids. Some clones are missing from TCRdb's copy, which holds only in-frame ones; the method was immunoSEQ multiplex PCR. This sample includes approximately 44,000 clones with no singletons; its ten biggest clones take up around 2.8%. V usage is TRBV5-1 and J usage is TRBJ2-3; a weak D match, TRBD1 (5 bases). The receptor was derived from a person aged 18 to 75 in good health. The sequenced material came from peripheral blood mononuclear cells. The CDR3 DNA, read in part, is TGCGCCAGCAGCCCCCAGGGTGGGCAGGGCACAGATACG. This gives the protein CASSPQGGQGTDT. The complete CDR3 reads CASSPQGGQGTDTQYF.